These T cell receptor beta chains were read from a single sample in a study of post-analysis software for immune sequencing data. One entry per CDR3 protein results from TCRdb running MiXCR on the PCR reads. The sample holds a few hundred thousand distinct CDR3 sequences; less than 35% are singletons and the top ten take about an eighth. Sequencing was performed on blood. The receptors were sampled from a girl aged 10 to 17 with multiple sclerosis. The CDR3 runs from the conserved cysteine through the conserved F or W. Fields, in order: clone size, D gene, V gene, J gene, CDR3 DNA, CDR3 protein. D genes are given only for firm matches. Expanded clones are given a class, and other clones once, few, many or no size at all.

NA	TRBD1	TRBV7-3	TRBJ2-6	TGTGCCAGCAGCCAAATGCAACAGGGGGCAGCTGGGGCCAACGTCCCGACTTTC	CASSQMQQGAAGANVPTF
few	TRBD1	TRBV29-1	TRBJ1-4	TGCAGCGTAGGAACAGGGGTCAATGAAAAACTGTTTTTT	CSVGTGVNEKLFF
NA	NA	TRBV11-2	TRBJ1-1	TGTGCCAGCAGCCCTCATCTAGCGGAAGCTTTCTTT	CASSPHLAEAFF
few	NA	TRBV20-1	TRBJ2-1	TGCAGTGCTATTAGGACTTTCAATGAGCAGTTCTTC	CSAIRTFNEQFF
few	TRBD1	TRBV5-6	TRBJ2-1	TGTGCCAGCAGCTTTAAGACAGGGGCTGGTCGGGATGAGCAGTTCTTC	CASSFKTGAGRDEQFF
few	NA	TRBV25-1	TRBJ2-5	TGTGCCAGCAGTGAATTAGGGCCCGTCCAAGAGACCCAGTACTTC	CASSELGPVQETQYF
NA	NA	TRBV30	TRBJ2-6	TGTGCCTGGAGTCCCGGCTCTGGGGCCAACGTCCTGACTTTC	CAWSPGSGANVLTF
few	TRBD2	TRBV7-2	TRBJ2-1	TGTGCCAGCAGCTTAATTGGGCTAGCGGGGGGGGGCCCCTCCTACAATGAGCAGTTCTTC	CASSLIGLAGGGPSYNEQFF
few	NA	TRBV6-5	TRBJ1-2	TGTGCCAGCAGTTTCTCAGGGGAGAGAGGCTACACCTTC	CASSFSGERGYTF
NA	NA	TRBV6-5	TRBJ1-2	TGTGCCAGCAGTTCGCTCGGACAGTTTCCCAATGGCTACACCTTC	CASSSLGQFPNGYTF
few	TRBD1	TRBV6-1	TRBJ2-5	TGTGCTAGCAGTGAAGCGCCCCCGGGACAGGGAGGAGAGACCCAGTACTTC	CASSEAPPGQGGETQYF
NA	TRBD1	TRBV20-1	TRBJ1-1	TGCAGTGCCAAGATCCCAGGGGGCACTGAAGCTTTCTTT	CSAKIPGGTEAFF
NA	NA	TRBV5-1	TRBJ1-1	TGCGCCAGCAGCTTGTTCAGGATGAACACTGAAGCTTTCTTT	CASSLFRMNTEAFF
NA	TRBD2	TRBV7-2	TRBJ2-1	TGTGCCAGCAGCTTCTTTTGGGGTCCGGGACTAGCGAGTAACAATGAGCAGTTCTTC	CASSFFWGPGLASNNEQFF
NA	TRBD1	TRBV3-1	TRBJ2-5	TGTGCCAGCAGCCAAGATCTGGACAGGATGTCCCAGTACTTC	CASSQDLDRMSQYF
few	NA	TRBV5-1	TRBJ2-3	TGCGCCAGCAGCTTGGGTGGTAGCGAAGCGACAGATACGCAGTATTTT	CASSLGGSEATDTQYF
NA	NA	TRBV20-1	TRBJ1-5	TGCAGTGCTAGAGACGCCAGAAGCAATCAGCCCCAGCATTTT	CSARDARSNQPQHF
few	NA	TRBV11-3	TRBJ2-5	TGTGCCACCAAAGGGACCCAGTACTTC	CATKGTQYF
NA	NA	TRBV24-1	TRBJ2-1	TGTGCCGCCAGTGATTCGGGGAATTACAATGAGCAGTTCTTC	CAASDSGNYNEQFF
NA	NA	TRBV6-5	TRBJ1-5	TGTGCCAGCAGTTACTCCGGGGGAGGTCAGCCCCAGCATTTT	CASSYSGGGQPQHF
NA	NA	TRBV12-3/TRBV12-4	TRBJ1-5	TGTGCCAGCAGTTCAAGGAGTCAGCCCCAGCATTTT	CASSSRSQPQHF
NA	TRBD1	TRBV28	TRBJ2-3	TGTGCCAGCAGTTCGCCCCCCGGGACAGGATGGGGTACCACAGATACGCAGTATTTT	CASSSPPGTGWGTTDTQYF
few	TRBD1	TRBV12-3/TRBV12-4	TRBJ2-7	TGTGCCAGCAATCTTGGGGGGACAGGGGACCCCTACGAGCAGTACTTC	CASNLGGTGDPYEQYF
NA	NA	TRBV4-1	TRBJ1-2	TGCGCCAGCAGCCACCAACCTGGGGTTGTAGGCTACACCTTC	CASSHQPGVVGYTF
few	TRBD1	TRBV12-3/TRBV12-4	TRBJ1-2	TGTGCCAGCAGCTACCGCCCTCGGGACAGGGGTTACTATGGCTACACCTTC	CASSYRPRDRGYYGYTF
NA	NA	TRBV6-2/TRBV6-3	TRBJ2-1	TGTGCCGGCAGCCAACCCTCAGGGAACACTGAGCAGTTCTTC	CAGSQPSGNTEQFF
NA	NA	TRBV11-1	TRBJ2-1	TGTGCCAGCAGCTGCGGGGCGGCTTACAATGAGCAGTTCTTC	CASSCGAAYNEQFF
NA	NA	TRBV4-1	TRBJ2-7	TGCGCCAGCAGCCAAGAGGTTTGGGGCAGGGTGGACGAGCAGTACTTC	CASSQEVWGRVDEQYF
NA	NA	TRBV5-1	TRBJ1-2	TGCGCCCGCAGCTGGGACCTACAGATGAGTGGCTACACCTTC	CARSWDLQMSGYTF
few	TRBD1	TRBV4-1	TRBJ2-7	TGCGCCAGCAGCCAAGTCGTTGGACAGGGCGACGAGCAGTACTTC	CASSQVVGQGDEQYF
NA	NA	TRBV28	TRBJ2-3	TGTGCCAGCAGTGATGTTAGGGGGCAGTATTTT	CASSDVRGQYF
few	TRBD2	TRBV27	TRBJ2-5	TGTGCCAGCAGCCTTTCGGCTAGCGGGGGCCAAGAGACCCAGTACTTC	CASSLSASGGQETQYF
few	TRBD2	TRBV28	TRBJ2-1	TGTGCCAGCAGCAGCGGGGTAGCGGGTTACAATGAGCAGTTCTTC	CASSSGVAGYNEQFF
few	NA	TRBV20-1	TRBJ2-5	TGCAGTGCTAGAGATTCCCTTTTCCAAGAGACCCAGTACTTC	CSARDSLFQETQYF
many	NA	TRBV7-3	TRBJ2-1	TGTGCCAGCAGCTTAGATCACTACAATGAGCAGTTCTTC	CASSLDHYNEQFF
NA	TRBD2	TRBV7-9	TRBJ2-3	TGTGCCAGCGGCCCCCGAGTAAGTCGGACTAGCGGGGATAGCACAGATACGCAGTATTTT	CASGPRVSRTSGDSTDTQYF
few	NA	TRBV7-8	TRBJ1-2	TGTGCCAGCAGCTCCCCGACAGTTAACTATGGCTACACCTTC	CASSSPTVNYGYTF
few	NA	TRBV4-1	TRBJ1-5	TGCGCCAGCAGCCAAGTTGGGGTAAATCAGCCCCAGCATTTT	CASSQVGVNQPQHF
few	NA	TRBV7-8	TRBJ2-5	TGTGCCAGCATCCAATCCCGCTTACAAGAGACCCAGTACTTC	CASIQSRLQETQYF
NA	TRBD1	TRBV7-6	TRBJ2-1	TGTGCCAGCAGCTATTGGACAGGGGACGATGAGCAGTTCTTC	CASSYWTGDDEQFF
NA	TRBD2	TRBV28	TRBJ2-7	TGTGCCAGCAGAGCGTCCGGGGGGGCCCCCTACGAGCAGTACTTC	CASRASGGAPYEQYF
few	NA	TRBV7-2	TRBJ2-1	TGTGCCAGCATCTCCTGGGGTTGGGCCAATGAGCAGTTCTTC	CASISWGWANEQFF
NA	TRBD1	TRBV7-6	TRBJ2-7	TGTGCCAGCAGCCAAACAGGGGGCCAGTACTTC	CASSQTGGQYF
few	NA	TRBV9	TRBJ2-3	TGTGCCAGCAGCGTAGGCCTCCGGGAAAGTCGCCCAGATACGCAGTATTTT	CASSVGLRESRPDTQYF
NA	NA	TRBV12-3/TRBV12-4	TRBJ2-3	TGTGCCAGCAGTCCCCGGAGGACAGATACGCAGTATTTT	CASSPRRTDTQYF
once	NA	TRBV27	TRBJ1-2	TGTGCCAGCAGTCTCCGTCGGGGGGCGCTTGGTGGCTACACCTTC	CASSLRRGALGGYTF
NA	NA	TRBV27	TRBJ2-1	TGTGCCAGCAGTTCTCCATTCTCCAGCGGGTACAATGAGCAGTTCTTC	CASSSPFSSGYNEQFF
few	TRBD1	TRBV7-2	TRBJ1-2	TGTGCCAGCAGCTTAAATAGGGGAGGGACAGGGCTCGGCTACACCTTC	CASSLNRGGTGLGYTF
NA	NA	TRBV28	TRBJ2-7	TGTGCCAGCAGTGCCATAGGGGGAGACGAGCAGTACTTC	CASSAIGGDEQYF
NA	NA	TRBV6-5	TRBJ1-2	TGTGCCAGCAGCCTTACGACATCGAATGGCTACACCTTC	CASSLTTSNGYTF
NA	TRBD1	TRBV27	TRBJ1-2	TGTGCCAGCAGTTTATCGGAGGGACAGTATGGCTACACCTTC	CASSLSEGQYGYTF
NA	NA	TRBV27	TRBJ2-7	TGTGCCGGCAGTTTGAGGGGATCGACCTACGAGCAGTACTTC	CAGSLRGSTYEQYF
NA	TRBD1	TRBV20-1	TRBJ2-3	TGCAGTGCTAGGGCCGCCGGGACAGGGCCTCTGAGGATCGCAGATACGCAGTATTTT	CSARAAGTGPLRIADTQYF
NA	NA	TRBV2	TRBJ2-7	TGTGCCAGTAGACGGGACCTCGTCGACGAGCAGTACTTC	CASRRDLVDEQYF
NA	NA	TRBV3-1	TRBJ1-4	TGTGCCAGCAGCCAAGAGGGCGCGGCACTGTTTTTT	CASSQEGAALFF
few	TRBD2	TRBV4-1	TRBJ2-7	TGCGCCAGCAGCTCAGGACTAGCGGGGGGATACGAGCAGTACTTC	CASSSGLAGGYEQYF
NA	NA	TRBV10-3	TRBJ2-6	TGTGCCATCCCACACTGGTCTGGGGCCAACGTCCTGACTTTC	CAIPHWSGANVLTF
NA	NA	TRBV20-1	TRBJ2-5	TGCAGTGCCCTACAGGGTGGGGCGGGGACCCAGTACTTC	CSALQGGAGTQYF
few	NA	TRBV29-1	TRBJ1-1	TGCAGCGCCCCCGGGACACTCATGAACACTGAAGCTTTCTTT	CSAPGTLMNTEAFF